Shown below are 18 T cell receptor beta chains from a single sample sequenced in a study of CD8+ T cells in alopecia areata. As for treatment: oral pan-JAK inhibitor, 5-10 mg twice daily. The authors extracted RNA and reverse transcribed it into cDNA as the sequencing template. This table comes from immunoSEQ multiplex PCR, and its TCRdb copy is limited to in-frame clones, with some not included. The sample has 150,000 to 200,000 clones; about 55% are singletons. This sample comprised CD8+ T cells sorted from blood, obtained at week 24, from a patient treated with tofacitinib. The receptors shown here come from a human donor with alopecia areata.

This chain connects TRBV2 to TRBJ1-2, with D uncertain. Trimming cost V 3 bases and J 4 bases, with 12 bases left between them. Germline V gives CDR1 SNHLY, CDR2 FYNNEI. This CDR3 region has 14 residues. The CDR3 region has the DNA TGTGCCAGCAGTGAGGATCAGAGCCCCTATGGCTACACCTTC. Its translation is CASSEDQSPYGYTF. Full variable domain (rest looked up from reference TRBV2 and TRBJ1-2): EPEVTQTPSHQVTQMGQEVILRCVPISNHLYFYWYRQILGQKVEFLVSFYNNEISEKSEIFDDQFSVERPDGSNFTLKIRSTKLEDSAMYFCASSEDQSPYGYTFGSGTRLTVV.

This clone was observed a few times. The CDR3 DNA follows: TGCGCCAGCAGCTTGGTACCAGAATCGAGCTACGAGCAGTACTTC. Translating it yields CASSLVPESSYEQYF. The V call is TRBV5-1, the J call TRBJ2-7; no firm D call. The CDR3 extends over 15 amino acids. Trimming took off 0 bases at V and 3 bases at J, with 13 bases between the two ends. CDR1 and CDR2 from the germline V gene are SGHRS and YFSETQ.

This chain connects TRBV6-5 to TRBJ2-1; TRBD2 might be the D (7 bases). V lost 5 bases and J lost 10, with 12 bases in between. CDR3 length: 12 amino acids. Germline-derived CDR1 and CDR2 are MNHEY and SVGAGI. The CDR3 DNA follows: TGTGCCAGCAGTGTGGGGGGGGCCGAGCAGTTCTTC. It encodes CASSVGGAEQFF.

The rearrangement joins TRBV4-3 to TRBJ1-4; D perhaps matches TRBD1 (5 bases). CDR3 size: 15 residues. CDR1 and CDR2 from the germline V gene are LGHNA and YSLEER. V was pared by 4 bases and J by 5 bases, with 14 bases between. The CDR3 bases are TGCGCCAGCAGCCTTCGAAGATGGGGGAATGAAAAACTGTTTTTT. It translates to CASSLRRWGNEKLFF.

CDR3 in amino acids: CASSEGQGREGAFF. The CDR3 bases are TGTGCCAGCAGCGAAGGACAGGGGCGGGAGGGAGCTTTCTTT. This chain links TRBV7-6 with TRBJ1-1, with 9 bases fitting TRBD1. Germline lookup yields CDR1 SGHVS and CDR2 FNYEAQ. This CDR3 has 14 amino acids. V lost 5 bases and J lost 10; bases outside the gene matches: 11.

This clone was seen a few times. CDR3 nucleotides: TGTGCCTGTCCCCAGGGAGGGGAAGGCTACACCTTC. Translated, it gives CACPQGGEGYTF. The chain employs TRBV30 and TRBJ1-2; a weak D match, TRBD1 (5 bases). The germline gives CDR1 GTSNPN, CDR2 SVGIG (reference sequence). Trimming took off 6 bases at V and 8 bases at J, with 16 bases between the two ends. CDR3 size: 12 residues.

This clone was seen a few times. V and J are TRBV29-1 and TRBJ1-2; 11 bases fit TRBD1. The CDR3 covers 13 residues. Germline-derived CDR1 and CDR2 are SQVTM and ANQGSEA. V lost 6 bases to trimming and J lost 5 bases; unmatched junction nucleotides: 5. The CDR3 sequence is CSVKGTGGYGYTF. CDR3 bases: TGCAGCGTAAAGGGGACAGGGGGTTATGGCTACACCTTC.

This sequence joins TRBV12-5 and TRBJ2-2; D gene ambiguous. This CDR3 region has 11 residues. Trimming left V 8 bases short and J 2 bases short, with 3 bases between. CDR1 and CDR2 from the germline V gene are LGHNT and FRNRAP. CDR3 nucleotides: TGTGCTAGTACCAACACCGGGGAGCTGTTTTTT. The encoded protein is CASTNTGELFF.

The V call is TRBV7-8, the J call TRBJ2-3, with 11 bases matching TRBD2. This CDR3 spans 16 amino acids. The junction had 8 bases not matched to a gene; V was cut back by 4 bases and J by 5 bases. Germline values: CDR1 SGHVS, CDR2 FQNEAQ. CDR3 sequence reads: CASSWKLAGVGDTQYF. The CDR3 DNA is TGTGCCAGCAGCTGGAAACTAGCGGGGGTGGGAGATACGCAGTATTTT.

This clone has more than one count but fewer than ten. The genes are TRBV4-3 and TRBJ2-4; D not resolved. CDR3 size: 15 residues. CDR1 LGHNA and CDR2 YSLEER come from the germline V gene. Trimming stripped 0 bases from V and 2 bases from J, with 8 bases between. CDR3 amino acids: CASSQDGATKNIQYF. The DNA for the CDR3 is TGCGCCAGCAGCCAAGATGGAGCGACCAAAAACATTCAGTACTTC.

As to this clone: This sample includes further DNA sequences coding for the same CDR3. CDR3 residues: CASSLAGNTEAFF. The CDR3 DNA reads TGTGCCAGCAGCTTAGCCGGGAACACTGAAGCTTTCTTT. V gene TRBV7-3 combines with J gene TRBJ1-1; D remains unclear. V was trimmed by 2 bases and J by 1 base, leaving 5 bases between them. Germline-derived CDR1 and CDR2 are SGHTA and FQGTGA. The CDR3 is 13 amino acids.

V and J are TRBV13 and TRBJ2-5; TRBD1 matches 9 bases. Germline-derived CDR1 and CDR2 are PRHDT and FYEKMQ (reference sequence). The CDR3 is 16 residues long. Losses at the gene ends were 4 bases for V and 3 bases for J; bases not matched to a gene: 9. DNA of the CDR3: TGTGCCAGCAGCTCCCAAGGAGACAGGGGGAAAGAGACCCAGTACTTC. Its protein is CASSSQGDRGKETQYF.

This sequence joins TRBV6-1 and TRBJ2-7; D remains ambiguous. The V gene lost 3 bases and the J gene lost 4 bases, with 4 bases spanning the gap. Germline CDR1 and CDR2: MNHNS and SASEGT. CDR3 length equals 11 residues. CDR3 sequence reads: CASSDKYEQYF. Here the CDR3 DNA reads TGTGCCAGCAGTGACAAATACGAGCAGTACTTC.

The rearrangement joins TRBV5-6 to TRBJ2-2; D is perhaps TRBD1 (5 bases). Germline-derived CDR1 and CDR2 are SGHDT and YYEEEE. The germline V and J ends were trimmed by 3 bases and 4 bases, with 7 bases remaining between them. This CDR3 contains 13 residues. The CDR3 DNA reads TGTGCCAGCAGCTATACAGGCACCGGGGAGCTGTTTTTT. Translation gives CASSYTGTGELFF.

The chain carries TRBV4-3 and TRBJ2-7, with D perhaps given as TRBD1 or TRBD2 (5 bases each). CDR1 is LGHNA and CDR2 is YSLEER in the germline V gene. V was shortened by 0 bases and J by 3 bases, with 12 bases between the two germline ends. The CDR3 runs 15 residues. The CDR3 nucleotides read TGCGCCAGCAGCCAAGACAACGGGGCTAGCTACGAGCAGTACTTC. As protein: CASSQDNGASYEQYF.

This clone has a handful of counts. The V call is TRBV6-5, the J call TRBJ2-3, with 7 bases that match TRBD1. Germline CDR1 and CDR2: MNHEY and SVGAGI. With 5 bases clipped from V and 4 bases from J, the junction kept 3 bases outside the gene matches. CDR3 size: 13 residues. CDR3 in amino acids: CASSHRGADTQYF. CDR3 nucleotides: TGTGCCAGCAGTCACAGGGGTGCAGATACGCAGTATTTT.

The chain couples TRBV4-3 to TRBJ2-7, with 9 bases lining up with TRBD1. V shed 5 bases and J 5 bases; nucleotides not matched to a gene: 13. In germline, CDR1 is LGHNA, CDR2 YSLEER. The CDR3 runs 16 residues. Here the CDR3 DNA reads TGCGCCAGCAGCATGAGAGAGGGGACAGGGCTTAACGAGCAGTACTTC. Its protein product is CASSMREGTGLNEQYF.

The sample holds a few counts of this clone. CDR3 nucleotides: TGCAGCGTTTCGACAGGGAGGAGCTACGAGCAGTACTTC. Translation: CSVSTGRSYEQYF. The gene calls are TRBV29-1 and TRBJ2-7; TRBD1 is a possible D gene (7 bases). The CDR3 has 13 amino acids. Germline CDR1 SQVTM, CDR2 ANQGSEA. V was pared by 5 bases and J by 3 bases, with 14 bases between.